This TCR beta chain was identified in a study of cytomegalovirus exposure and HLA in healthy donors. Study information: Earlier work reported approximately 110 million unique TCR beta sequences from 170 million or so T cells. Broader study findings: In a later analysis, parvovirus B19, influenza, CMV and Epstein-Barr virus appeared linked to several top co-occurrence clusters. Prior analysis indicated that the majority of TCR beta V segments exhibited productivity approximately 90% or approximately 30% of the time.

PCR used 60 Vbeta primers and 13 Jbeta primers. TCRdb's copy holds only in-frame clones and misses some; the assay was immunoSEQ multiplex PCR. The sample has hundreds of thousands of clones, about 80% seen once. The CDR3 sequence is 15 residues long. Trimming at V came to 3 bases and at J to 4 bases, leaving 8 bases not matched to a gene. Germline values: CDR1 SGHRS, CDR2 YFSETQ. Remarks on this clone: Its matching antigen is unknown.

Sequences were obtained from PBMCs. The TCR originated in a male donor in good health and CMV-seronegative. This sequence joins TRBV5-1 and TRBJ2-3; TRBD2 agrees at 7 bases. For the CDR3, the DNA is TGCGCCAGCAGCTACCGGAGCGGGGCGGCAGATACGCAGTATTTT. Its protein is CASSYRSGAADTQYF.